This is a list of T cell receptor beta chains from one sample in a study of control samples from healthy donors and cancer patients. Assay used: immunoSEQ multiplex PCR; TCRdb lists only in-frame clones, some missing. The sample totals 150,000 to 200,000 clones. Specimen: blood. The source of these receptors is a woman aged 25 to 39 in good health. CDR3s include the opening cysteine and the closing phenylalanine or tryptophan. Each record gives: J gene, V gene, CDR3 protein.

TRBJ1-2 | TRBV13 | CASSLGRAGHYGYTF
TRBJ1-5 | TRBV7-6 | CASSLQGGSNQPQHF
TRBJ1-1 | TRBV9 | CASSVAPSPGNNEAFF
TRBJ1-1 | TRBV5-6 | CASSHTGGVPEAFF
TRBJ2-3 | TRBV14 | CASSPTGTLTDTQYF
TRBJ2-2 | TRBV28 | CASRGTPNTGELFF
TRBJ2-5 | TRBV15 | CATSRPGTGKETQYF
TRBJ2-7 | TRBV7-9 | CASSLLYGNEQYF
TRBJ2-2 | TRBV7-2 | CASRLAGSNTGELFF
TRBJ1-1 | TRBV10-3 | CAIAGEFTEAFF
TRBJ1-1 | TRBV19 | CASSPIDRDTEAFF
TRBJ1-2 | TRBV9 | CASSVGSEDGYTF
TRBJ2-2 | TRBV28 | CASSWAGETGELFF
TRBJ2-2 | TRBV28 | CASRPWTVTGELFF
TRBJ1-2 | TRBV29-1 | CSAEGGGLYGYTF
TRBJ1-6 | TRBV19 | CASSWGGRSNSPLHF
TRBJ1-6 | TRBV19 | CASNDQGVFSSPLHF
TRBJ1-4 | TRBV27 | CASSLRGNEKLFF
TRBJ2-1 | TRBV6-5 | CASSRETLGLSEQFF
TRBJ1-5 | TRBV12-3/TRBV12-4 | CASSRGLNQPQHF
TRBJ2-7 | TRBV4-2 | CASSQVEGVSVSEQYF
TRBJ2-7 | TRBV27 | CANGAGTDDYEQYF
TRBJ1-1 | TRBV3-1/TRBV3-2 | CASSQEPGGRAEAFF
TRBJ1-6 | TRBV5-1 | CASSPRDREGSPLHF
TRBJ1-2 | TRBV5-4 | CASSSVPGDSSLHGGYTF
TRBJ1-2 | TRBV12-3/TRBV12-4 | CASSLGANYGYTF
TRBJ2-7 | TRBV4-2 | CASSPLSSPGTAVSYEQYF
TRBJ1-2 | TRBV5-6 | CASGSGVYGYTF
TRBJ1-5 | TRBV27 | CASSHRGQPQHF
TRBJ1-5 | TRBV5-8 | CASSNFLQGSNQPQHF
TRBJ1-6 | TRBV21-1 | CASSKMGQIRDNSPLHF
TRBJ2-1 | TRBV7-7 | CASSLGAGPLNEQFF
TRBJ1-1 | TRBV28 | CASSPWTGKDTEAFF
TRBJ1-4 | TRBV7-2 | CASSLVGTATNEKLFF
TRBJ2-5 | TRBV6-1 | CASSESNRQYLKTQYF
TRBJ1-5 | TRBV7-2 | CASSLVRDGGTGNQPQHF
TRBJ2-7 | TRBV28 | CASSLLGAGAKNEQYF
TRBJ1-5 | TRBV5-1 | CASSLGTSNQPQHF
TRBJ1-1 | TRBV6-5 | CASSYNALGTEAFF
TRBJ2-3 | TRBV6-2/TRBV6-3 | CASSSTPAGGITDTQYF
TRBJ2-1 | TRBV20-1 | CSASLAGVLNEQFF